The entry that follows covers one TCR beta chain sequence. The sample is drawn from a study of blood T cell repertoires in COVID-19. Study-wide context: Acute and convalescent COVID-19 specimens originated in the United States, Italy and Spain.

Methods used by the authors: Quantification of nucleated cells was approximated via reference gene primer amplification. TCRdb's table, derived via immunoSEQ multiplex PCR, lists solely in-frame clones and lacks some. That table furnishes V, J and clone size, whereas the DNA furnished D and trimming. This sample yields roughly 200,000 clones, of which around 83% are seen a single time; less than 5.5% belongs to the top ten. Per the germline V gene, CDR1 is LNHDA and CDR2 is SQIVND (reference sequence). J was trimmed by 0 bases and V by 4 bases; bases with no gene match: 13. The length of the CDR3 is 18 residues.

Sequences were obtained from peripheral blood. This chain links TRBV19 with TRBJ2-7; 9 bases line up with TRBD1. This clonotype was obtained from a woman of 80 years or more with acute or convalescent COVID-19. In nucleotides, the CDR3 is TGTGCCAGTAGTACTTACCTTCGTGGACAGGGGACCTCCTACGAGCAGTACTTC. This sequence encodes CASSTYLRGQGTSYEQYF.